This TCR beta chain was recovered during a study of post-analysis software for immune sequencing data. Study-wide results and limits: Significantly lower normalized Chao1 diversity was seen in multiple sclerosis patients than in controls. Included in a set of several TRBV segments more frequent in patients than controls were TRBV5-6, TRBV5-1 and TRBV20-1. Clustering by F measure revealed strong co-clustering among samples prepared together in one batch.

Unique molecular identifiers had been added to the TCR beta cDNA libraries. MiXCR was run by TCRdb on the PCR reads, yielding one entry per CDR3 protein. The top ten hold approximately 6% of the sample, which has roughly 570,000 distinct CDR3 sequences, 30% to 40% seen once. Trimming removed 0 bases from V and 1 base from J; junction bases left unmatched: 6. Germline V gene data show CDR1 as DFQATT and CDR2 as SNEGSKA (reference sequence). The CDR3 totals 16 residues. A few counts support this clonotype. The antigen remains undetermined. Specimen: blood. The sequence was collected from a girl aged 2-17 years with multiple sclerosis. The genes are TRBV20-1 and TRBJ2-5, with 9 bases matching TRBD2. The CDR3 loop is CSARDAQRGVQETQYF. CDR3 bases: TGCAGTGCTAGAGATGCGCAGCGGGGGGTCCAAGAGACCCAGTACTTC.